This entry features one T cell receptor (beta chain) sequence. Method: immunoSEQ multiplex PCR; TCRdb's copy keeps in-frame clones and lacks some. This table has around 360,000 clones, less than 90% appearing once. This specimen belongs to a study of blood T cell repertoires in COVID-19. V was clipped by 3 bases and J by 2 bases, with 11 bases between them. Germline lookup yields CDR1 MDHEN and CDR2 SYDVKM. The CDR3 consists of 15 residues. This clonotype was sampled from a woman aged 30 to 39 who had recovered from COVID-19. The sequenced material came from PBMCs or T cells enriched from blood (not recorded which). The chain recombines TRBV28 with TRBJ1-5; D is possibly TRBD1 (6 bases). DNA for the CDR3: TGTGCCAGCAGTTTGAGAGGGGGTGGCAATCAGCCCCAGCATTTT. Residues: CASSLRGGGNQPQHF.